This record covers a single T cell receptor (beta chain). What it binds is not known. The CDR3 is 11 amino acids. Per germline, CDR1 MNHEY and CDR2 SVGAGI. V lost 6 bases, J lost 14 bases, and 6 bases stayed unmatched. The sample comes from a study of cytomegalovirus exposure and HLA in healthy donors. PCR involved 60 Vbeta and 13 Jbeta primers. Clones were sequenced by immunoSEQ multiplex PCR, and TCRdb holds only the in-frame ones, with some missing. The table shows around 210,000 clones, with 82% occurring only once. Overall study results and limits: In a later analysis, V- and J-gene trimming of beta chains associated with a DCLRE1C missense variant, replicated independently. Relative to the approximately 670-donor mean, N-insertions were reportedly fewer in an Asian-associated ancestry cluster in a later analysis. Researchers counted 150 to 200 TCR beta chains as cytomegalovirus-associated.

This TCR came from a woman in her forties in good health and CMV-seronegative. The rearrangement joins TRBV6-5 to TRBJ2-3; 9 bases are shared with TRBD2. The source material was PBMCs. CDR3 DNA: TGTGCCAGCAGCGTAGCGGGAGTACTGTATTTT. This gives the protein CASSVAGVLYF.